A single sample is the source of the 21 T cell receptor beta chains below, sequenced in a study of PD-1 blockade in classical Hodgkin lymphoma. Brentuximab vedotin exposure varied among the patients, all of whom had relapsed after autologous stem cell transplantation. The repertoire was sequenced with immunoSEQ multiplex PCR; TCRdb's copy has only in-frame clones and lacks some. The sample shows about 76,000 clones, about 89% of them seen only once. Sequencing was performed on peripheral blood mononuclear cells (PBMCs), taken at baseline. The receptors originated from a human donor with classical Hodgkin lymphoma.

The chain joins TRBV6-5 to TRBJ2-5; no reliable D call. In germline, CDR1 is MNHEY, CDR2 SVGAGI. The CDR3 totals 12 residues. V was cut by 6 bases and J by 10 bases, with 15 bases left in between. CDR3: CASRQNHRRQYF. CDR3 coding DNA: TGTGCCAGCAGGCAAAACCACCGGCGCCAGTACTTC.

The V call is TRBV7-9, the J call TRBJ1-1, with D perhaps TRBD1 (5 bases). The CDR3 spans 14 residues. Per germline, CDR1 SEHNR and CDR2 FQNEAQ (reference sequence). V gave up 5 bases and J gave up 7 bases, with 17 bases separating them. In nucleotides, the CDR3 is TGTGCCAGCAGCCGTGATGGGACTTCCCTTGAAGCTTTCTTT. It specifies CASSRDGTSLEAFF. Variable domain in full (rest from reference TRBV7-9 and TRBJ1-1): DTGVSQNPRHKITKRGQNVTFRCDPISEHNRLYWYRQTLGQGPEFLTYFQNEAQLEKSRLLSDRFSAERPKGSFSTLEIQRTEQGDSAMYLCASSRDGTSLEAFFGQGTRLTVV.

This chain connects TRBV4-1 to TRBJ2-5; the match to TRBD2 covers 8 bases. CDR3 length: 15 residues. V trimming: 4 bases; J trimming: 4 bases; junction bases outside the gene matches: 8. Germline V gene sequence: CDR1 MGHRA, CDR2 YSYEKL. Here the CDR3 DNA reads TGCGCCAGCAGCCTACTAGCGGACGTTAGAGAGACCCAGTACTTC. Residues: CASSLLADVRETQYF.

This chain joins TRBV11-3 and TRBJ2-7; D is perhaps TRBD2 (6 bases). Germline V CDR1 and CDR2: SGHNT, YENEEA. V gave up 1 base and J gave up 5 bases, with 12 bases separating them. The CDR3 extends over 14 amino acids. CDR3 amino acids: CASSLAGVSDEQYF. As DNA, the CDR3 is TGTGCCAGCAGCTTAGCGGGAGTCTCGGACGAGCAGTACTTC.

The CDR3 region is CASSRTGQGAYEQYF. The CDR3 nucleotides read TGTGCCAGCAGCAGAACGGGACAGGGGGCCTACGAGCAGTACTTC. The chain combines TRBV7-2 with TRBJ2-7; TRBD1 aligns across 11 bases. The CDR3 spans 15 residues. Looked up from germline, CDR1 is SGHTA and CDR2 is FQGNSA. Germline trimming cut 5 bases from V and 2 bases from J; bases unmatched to any gene: 5.

As DNA, the CDR3 is TGTGCCAGCAGCTTAGCTTCTAGTTGGGGGTCCGATACGCAGTATTTT. Its protein is CASSLASSWGSDTQYF. This chain connects TRBV27 to TRBJ2-3; possibly TRBD1 or TRBD2 for D (5 bases each). The germline CDR1 and CDR2 sequences are MNHEY and SMNVEV (reference sequence). The CDR3 is 16 residues long. Trimming removed 6 bases at V and 6 bases at J, with 22 bases between.

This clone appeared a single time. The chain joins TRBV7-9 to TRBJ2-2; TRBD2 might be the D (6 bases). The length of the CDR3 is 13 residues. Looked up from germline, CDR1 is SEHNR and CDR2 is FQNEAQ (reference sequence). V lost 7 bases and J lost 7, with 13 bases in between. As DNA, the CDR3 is TGTGCCAGCAAGGAGGGCCGTAACGGGGAGCTGTTTTTT. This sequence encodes CASKEGRNGELFF.

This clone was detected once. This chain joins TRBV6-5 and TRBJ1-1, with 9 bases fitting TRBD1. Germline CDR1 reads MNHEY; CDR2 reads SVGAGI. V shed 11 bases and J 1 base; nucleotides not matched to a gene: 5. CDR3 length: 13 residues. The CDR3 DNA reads TGTGCCGCAGACAGGGGGAAGAACACTGAAGCTTTCTTT. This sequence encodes CAADRGKNTEAFF.

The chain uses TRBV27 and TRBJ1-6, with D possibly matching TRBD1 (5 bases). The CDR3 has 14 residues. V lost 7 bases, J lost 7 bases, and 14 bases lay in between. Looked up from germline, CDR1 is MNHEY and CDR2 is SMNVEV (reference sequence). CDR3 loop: CASMRADRNSPLHF. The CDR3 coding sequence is TGTGCCAGCATGCGGGCAGACAGAAATTCACCCCTCCACTTT.

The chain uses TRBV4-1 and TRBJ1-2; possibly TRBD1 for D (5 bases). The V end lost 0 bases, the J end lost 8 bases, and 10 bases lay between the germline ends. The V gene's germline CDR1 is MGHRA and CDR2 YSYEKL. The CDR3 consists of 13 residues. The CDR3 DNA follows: TGCGCCAGCAGCCAAGACCAGGGAAGCGGCTACACCTTC. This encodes CASSQDQGSGYTF.

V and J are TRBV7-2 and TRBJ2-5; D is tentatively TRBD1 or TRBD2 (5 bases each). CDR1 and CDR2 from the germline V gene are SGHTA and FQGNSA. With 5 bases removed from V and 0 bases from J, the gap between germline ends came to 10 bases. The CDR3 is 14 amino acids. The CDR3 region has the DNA TGTGCCAGCAGCCGGGGCCCCAACCAAGAGACCCAGTACTTC. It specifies CASSRGPNQETQYF.

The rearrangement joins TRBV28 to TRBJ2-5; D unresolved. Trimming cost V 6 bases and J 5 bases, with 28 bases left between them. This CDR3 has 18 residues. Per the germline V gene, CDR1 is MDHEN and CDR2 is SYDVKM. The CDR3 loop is CASSPMWFASFKGETQYF. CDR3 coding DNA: TGTGCCAGCAGCCCCATGTGGTTCGCCAGTTTTAAAGGGGAGACCCAGTACTTC.

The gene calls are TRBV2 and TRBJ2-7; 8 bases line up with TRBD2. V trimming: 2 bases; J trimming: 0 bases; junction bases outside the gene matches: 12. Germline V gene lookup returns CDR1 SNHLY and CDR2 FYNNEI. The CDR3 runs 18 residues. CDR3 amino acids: CASSEWASGYRSSYEQYF. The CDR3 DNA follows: TGTGCCAGCAGTGAATGGGCTAGCGGGTATAGGAGCTCCTACGAGCAGTACTTC.

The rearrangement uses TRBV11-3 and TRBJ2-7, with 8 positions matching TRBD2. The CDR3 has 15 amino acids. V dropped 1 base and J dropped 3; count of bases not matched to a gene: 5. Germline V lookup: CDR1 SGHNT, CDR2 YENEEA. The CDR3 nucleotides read TGTGCCAGCAGCTTAGGGGCGGGAGGCCTCTACGAGCAGTACTTC. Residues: CASSLGAGGLYEQYF.

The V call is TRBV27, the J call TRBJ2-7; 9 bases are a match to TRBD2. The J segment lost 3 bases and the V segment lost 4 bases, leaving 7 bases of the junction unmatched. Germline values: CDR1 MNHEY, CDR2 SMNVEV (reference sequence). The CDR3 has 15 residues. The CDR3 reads CASSSAAGGHYEQYF. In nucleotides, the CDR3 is TGTGCCAGCAGTTCCGCAGCGGGAGGCCACTACGAGCAGTACTTC.

CDR3 region: CASSEGRREKLFF. DNA of the CDR3: TGTGCCAGCAGTGAAGGCCGACGGGAAAAACTGTTTTTT. The chain has TRBV2 and TRBJ1-4; D call uncertain. The CDR3 covers 13 residues. Germline CDR1 reads SNHLY; CDR2 reads FYNNEI. The V end was cut by 1 base, the J end by 8 bases, with 8 bases between.

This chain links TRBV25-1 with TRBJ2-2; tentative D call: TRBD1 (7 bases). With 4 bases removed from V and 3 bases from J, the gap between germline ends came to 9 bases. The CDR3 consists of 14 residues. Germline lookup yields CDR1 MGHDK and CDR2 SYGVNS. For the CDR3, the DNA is TGTGCCAGCAGTGTCAGGGGGGACACCGGGGAGCTGTTTTTT. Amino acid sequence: CASSVRGDTGELFF.

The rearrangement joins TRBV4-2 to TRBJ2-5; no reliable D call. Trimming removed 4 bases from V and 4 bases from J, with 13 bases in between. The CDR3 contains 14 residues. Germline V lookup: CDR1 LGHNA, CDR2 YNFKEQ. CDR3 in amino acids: CASSLSNRGETQYF. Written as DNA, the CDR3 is TGTGCCAGCAGCCTTTCGAACAGAGGAGAGACCCAGTACTTC.

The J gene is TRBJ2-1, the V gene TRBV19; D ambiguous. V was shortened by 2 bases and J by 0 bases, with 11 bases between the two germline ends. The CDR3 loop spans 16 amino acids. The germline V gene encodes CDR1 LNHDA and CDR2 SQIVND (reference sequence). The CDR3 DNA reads TGTGCCAGTAGTATATACGGCCTTGGCTCCTACAATGAGCAGTTCTTC. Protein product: CASSIYGLGSYNEQFF.

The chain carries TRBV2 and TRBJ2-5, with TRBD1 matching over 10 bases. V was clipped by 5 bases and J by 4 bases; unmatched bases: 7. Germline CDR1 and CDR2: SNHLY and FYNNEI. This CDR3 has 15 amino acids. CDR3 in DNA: TGTGCCAGCAGTCCCGGGACAGGGGAAAGAGAGACCCAGTACTTC. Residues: CASSPGTGERETQYF.

The CDR3 bases are TGTGCCAGCAGCTTGAGGGACAGGGGGAACGAGCAGTACTTC. As protein: CASSLRDRGNEQYF. This sequence joins TRBV5-6 and TRBJ2-7, with 11 bases identical to TRBD1. CDR1 is SGHDT and CDR2 is YYEEEE in the germline V gene. This CDR3 contains 14 residues. With V trimmed by 1 base and J by 5 bases, 2 bases remained unmatched.